The clone carrying this TCR beta chain showed up just once. The antigen is not known. The entry originates in a study of PD-1 blockade in classical Hodgkin lymphoma. Study-wide findings and caveats: Nothing has yet pinned down what causes the repertoire differences, possibly disease activity or prior therapy. Reports described newly diagnosed patients as having lower baseline TCR diversity than healthy donors.

CDR1 and CDR2 (germline): MNHNS, SASEGT. V was cut by 7 bases and J by 6 bases, with 15 bases left in between. The CDR3 is 13 residues long. Data came from immunoSEQ multiplex PCR; TCRdb stores just in-frame clones and leaves some out. The data contain around 26,000 clones, about 89% of them seen just once; the ten biggest clones take up almost 0.55%. Time point defined: newly diagnosed, previously untreated cHL patient sample. Magnetic negative selection was used to purify CD4+ T cells from thawed PBMCs. Comparison samples consisted of PBMCs from newly diagnosed, untreated classical Hodgkin lymphoma.

Sample: CD4+ T cells from blood. The clonotype was recovered from a human donor with classical Hodgkin lymphoma. The V call is TRBV6-1, the J call TRBJ1-2, with D possibly matching TRBD1 (5 bases). DNA for the CDR3: TGTGCCAGCACCCCGCGGCGGGGGGATGGCTACACCTTC. Protein: CASTPRRGDGYTF.